Each of the 18 T cell receptor beta chains below was sequenced from the same sample in a study of OX40 agonist ivuxolimab in advanced cancers. Generated by immunoSEQ multiplex PCR, the TCRdb table keeps only in-frame clones and is missing some. The sample shows roughly 45,000 clones, more than 75% of them seen only once. The sample consisted of CD4+ or CD8+ T cells sorted from blood, taken in a trial of the OX40 agonist ivuxolimab. These receptors were collected from an adult with an advanced solid tumor such as melanoma, head and neck, liver or kidney cancer.

The rearrangement uses TRBV4-3 and TRBJ2-7; TRBD1 is a possible D gene (5 bases). V was shortened by 0 bases and J by 0 bases, with 12 bases between the two germline ends. The germline gives CDR1 LGHNA, CDR2 YSLEER. This CDR3 spans 16 amino acids. The CDR3 DNA is TGCGCCAGCAGCCAAGATCAGGGCACTACCTCCTACGAGCAGTACTTC. Translating gives CASSQDQGTTSYEQYF.

The chain employs TRBV4-1 and TRBJ2-6, with D perhaps matching TRBD1 or TRBD2 (6 bases each). From germline, CDR1 is MGHRA and CDR2 YSYEKL. V lost 3 bases and J 2 bases, leaving 14 bases between the germline ends. This CDR3 contains 17 residues. The CDR3 bases are TGCGCCAGCAGCCATCGCCCCGGGGGCACTGGGGCCAACGTCCTGACTTTC. Amino acid sequence: CASSHRPGGTGANVLTF.

The V and J genes are TRBV7-9 and TRBJ2-6, with D perhaps assigned TRBD1 or TRBD2 (5 bases each). Germline CDR1 and CDR2: SEHNR and FQNEAQ (reference sequence). This CDR3 spans 16 amino acids. V was clipped by 4 bases and J by 0 bases, with 10 bases between them. The CDR3 DNA reads as TGTGCCAGCAGCTCTGGGGGAGACTCTGGGGCCAACGTCCTGACTTTC. Translation gives CASSSGGDSGANVLTF.

J is TRBJ1-2 and V is TRBV28, with D unresolved. This CDR3 has 13 amino acids. The V and J ends lost 2 bases and 4 bases respectively, with 8 bases between them. The germline CDR1 and CDR2 sequences are MDHEN and SYDVKM. CDR3 residues: CASSLAPIYGYTF. The DNA for the CDR3 is TGTGCCAGCAGTTTAGCACCGATCTATGGCTACACCTTC.

This clone was detected once. This chain connects TRBV4-3 to TRBJ2-1, with 10 bases lining up with TRBD2. Looked up from germline, CDR1 is LGHNA and CDR2 is YSLEER. J gave up 3 bases and V 3 bases, and 2 bases lay outside the gene matches. The CDR3 spans 15 residues. CDR3 DNA: TGCGCCAGCAGCCATGGACTAGCGGTCTACAATGAGCAGTTCTTC. Translated, it gives CASSHGLAVYNEQFF.

The chain is built from TRBV2 and TRBJ2-5, with 11 bases lining up with TRBD2. J lost 4 bases, V lost 4 bases, and 11 bases had no gene match. In germline, CDR1 is SNHLY, CDR2 FYNNEI. The CDR3 has 17 amino acids. In DNA, the CDR3 is TGTGCCAGCAGTGCCAATAGCGGGGGGGCTTATTCAGAGACCCAGTACTTC. Its translation: CASSANSGGAYSETQYF. Looking up the rest from reference TRBV2 and TRBJ2-5 gives the full variable domain: EPEVTQTPSHQVTQMGQEVILRCVPISNHLYFYWYRQILGQKVEFLVSFYNNEISEKSEIFDDQFSVERPDGSNFTLKIRSTKLEDSAMYFCASSANSGGAYSETQYFGPGTRLLVL.

This chain connects TRBV28 to TRBJ2-7; 7 bases are a match to TRBD1. CDR1 is MDHEN and CDR2 is SYDVKM in the germline V gene. The ends lost 2 bases at V and 2 bases at J; junction bases unmatched: 6. The CDR3 spans 15 residues. CDR3 amino acids: CASSLGQGEPYEQYF. CDR3 sequence (DNA): TGTGCCAGCAGTTTAGGGCAGGGGGAACCCTACGAGCAGTACTTC.

The gene calls are TRBV11-2 and TRBJ2-7; possible D gene TRBD1, 5 bases. Germline V lookup: CDR1 SGHAT, CDR2 FQNNGV. The CDR3 length is 13 residues. V lost 3 bases and J lost 5, with 11 bases in between. The CDR3 DNA reads as TGTGCCAGCAGCTTCACTTGGACACACGAGCAGTACTTC. Amino acid sequence: CASSFTWTHEQYF.

The chain combines TRBV28 with TRBJ1-1; 7 bases agree with TRBD1. The CDR3 covers 17 residues. V was pared by 2 bases and J by 7 bases, with 16 bases of the junction left unmatched. Germline values: CDR1 MDHEN, CDR2 SYDVKM. Here the CDR3 DNA reads TGTGCCAGCAGTTTACCATTTCATACAGGGGTTAAGGGTGAAGCTTTCTTT. This codes for CASSLPFHTGVKGEAFF. Combining the CDR3 with reference TRBV28 and TRBJ1-1 gives the whole variable domain DVKVTQSSRYLVKRTGEKVFLECVQDMDHENMFWYRQDPGLGLRLIYFSYDVKMKEKGDIPEGYSVSREKKERFSLILESASTNQTSMYLCASSLPFHTGVKGEAFFGQGTRLTVV.

The chain is built from TRBV21-1 and TRBJ1-5. TRBV21-1 is given as a pseudogene. CDR3 length equals 16 residues. This CDR3 reads CASSKDRGTGNQPQHF. CDR3 DNA sequence: TGTGCCAGCAGCAAAGATCGGGGTACAGGCAATCAGCCCCAGCATTTT.

The genes are TRBV5-6 and TRBJ2-7; D not resolved. CDR1 is SGHDT and CDR2 is YYEEEE in the germline V gene. This CDR3 comprises 13 residues. Trimming pared 2 bases from V and 0 bases from J, leaving 6 bases between. CDR3 amino acids: CASSFRYSYEQYF. Written as DNA, the CDR3 is TGTGCCAGCAGCTTCCGCTACTCCTACGAGCAGTACTTC.

This clone was seen only a few times. The chain recombines TRBV6-4 with TRBJ1-2; TRBD1 aligns across 9 bases. The V gene end was trimmed by 2 bases and the J gene end by 8 bases; junction bases not matched to a gene: 12. The CDR3 has 16 amino acids. Per germline, CDR1 MRHNA and CDR2 SNTAGT. The CDR3 spells CASSDTPQGAWRGYTF. The CDR3 nucleotides are TGTGCCAGCAGTGACACCCCACAGGGGGCTTGGAGAGGCTACACCTTC.

The chain links TRBV28 to TRBJ2-5, with 7 bases fitting TRBD2. Trimming at V came to 6 bases and at J to 5 bases, leaving 12 bases not matched to a gene. This CDR3 is built from 15 residues. Looked up from germline, CDR1 is MDHEN and CDR2 is SYDVKM. CDR3 protein: CASSPGEGYRETQYF. The CDR3 nucleotides read TGTGCCAGCAGCCCGGGGGAGGGGTACCGGGAGACCCAGTACTTC.

This chain links TRBV5-4 with TRBJ1-1; D is undetermined. Germline CDR1 SGHNT, CDR2 YYREEE (reference sequence). V was pared by 4 bases and J by 8 bases, with 9 bases between. The CDR3 sequence is 11 residues long. The CDR3 sequence is CASSREGEAFF. CDR3 in DNA: TGTGCCAGCAGCCGAGAGGGAGAAGCTTTCTTT.

This chain uses TRBV5-5 with TRBJ1-4; D is ambiguous. This CDR3 is built from 15 residues. Looked up from germline, CDR1 is SGHKS and CDR2 is YYEKEE (reference sequence). V dropped 2 bases and J dropped 3 bases, with 11 bases sitting between them. The CDR3 DNA reads as TGTGCCAGCAGCTTCATGGGTGGGTCTAATGAAAAACTGTTTTTT. Amino acid sequence: CASSFMGGSNEKLFF.

The chain has TRBV13 and TRBJ2-1; TRBD2 aligns across 7 bases. J was trimmed by 3 bases and V by 5 bases; bases with no gene match: 4. CDR1 and CDR2 (germline): PRHDT, FYEKMQ (reference sequence). The CDR3 extends over 14 amino acids. CDR3 in DNA: TGTGCCAGCAGCGCGTCTAGCGGCTACAATGAGCAGTTCTTC. Its translation is CASSASSGYNEQFF.

V usage is TRBV4-1 and J usage is TRBJ1-1; D might be TRBD1 (5 bases). The CDR3 spans 15 residues. CDR1 is MGHRA and CDR2 is YSYEKL in the germline V gene. V shed 1 base and J shed 2 bases, with 11 bases lying between them. The CDR3 reads CASSQGQHPNTEAFF. The CDR3 DNA follows: TGCGCCAGCAGCCAAGGACAGCACCCCAACACTGAAGCTTTCTTT.

The chain carries TRBV11-2 and TRBJ2-7, with 13 bases identical to TRBD2. This CDR3 spans 16 amino acids. The germline CDR1 and CDR2 sequences are SGHAT and FQNNGV. The ends lost 5 bases at V and 2 bases at J; junction bases unmatched: 6. The CDR3 sequence is CASSPRTSGGTYEQYF. CDR3 coding DNA: TGTGCCAGCAGCCCCAGGACTAGCGGGGGTACCTACGAGCAGTACTTC. The entire variable domain, with the rest obtained from reference TRBV11-2 and TRBJ2-7, is as follows: EAGVAQSPRYKIIEKRQSVAFWCNPISGHATLYWYQQILGQGPKLLIQFQNNGVVDDSQLPKDRFSAERLKGVDSTLKIQPAKLEDSAVYLCASSPRTSGGTYEQYFGPGTRLTVT.